A selection of T cell receptor beta chains follows, all from one sample in a study of cytomegalovirus exposure and HLA in healthy donors. Sequenced by immunoSEQ multiplex PCR; TCRdb stores in-frame clones only, minus some. The sample comprises 110,000 or so clones, 76% of which are singletons, and 7% to 10% rests with the top ten. Material: PBMCs. These TCRs come from a man aged 40-49 years in good health and CMV-seropositive. The conserved cysteine and the conserved F or W are not part of the CDR3 here. A D gene is named only where the DNA matches it firmly.

CDR3aa: ASSNPGQGNYEQY
v_gene: TRBV2
j_gene: TRBJ2-7
d_gene: TRBD1

CDR3aa: ASSTRLAATYEQY
v_gene: TRBV19
j_gene: TRBJ2-7
d_gene: TRBD2

CDR3aa: ASSLAPAGVMGGYT
v_gene: TRBV7-2
j_gene: TRBJ1-2
d_gene: NA

CDR3aa: ASSYSSLPGEKLF
v_gene: TRBV6-5
j_gene: TRBJ1-4
d_gene: NA

CDR3aa: ASSQDAGFGNSQY
v_gene: TRBV4-1
j_gene: TRBJ2-4
d_gene: NA

CDR3aa: ASSSYSYEQY
v_gene: TRBV11-2
j_gene: TRBJ2-7
d_gene: NA

CDR3aa: ASSLGVGTEAF
v_gene: TRBV5-1
j_gene: TRBJ1-1
d_gene: NA

CDR3aa: ASSEARVRTRTQY
v_gene: TRBV6-1
j_gene: TRBJ2-3
d_gene: TRBD2

CDR3aa: ASSARDSGEQY
v_gene: TRBV9
j_gene: TRBJ2-7
d_gene: NA

CDR3aa: ASRSPEGAGYEQY
v_gene: TRBV28
j_gene: TRBJ2-7
d_gene: NA

CDR3aa: AISVEGDDGYT
v_gene: TRBV10-3
j_gene: TRBJ1-2
d_gene: NA

CDR3aa: ASSLLRYSLTGSGWYNSPLH
v_gene: TRBV28
j_gene: TRBJ1-6
d_gene: NA

CDR3aa: ASSPERGYAQY
v_gene: TRBV27
j_gene: TRBJ2-5
d_gene: NA

CDR3aa: ASSYQRDGSYEQY
v_gene: TRBV6-5
j_gene: TRBJ2-7
d_gene: NA

CDR3aa: ASSFGGGPYEQY
v_gene: TRBV27
j_gene: TRBJ2-7
d_gene: TRBD2

CDR3aa: ASSQEPDKKETQY
v_gene: TRBV4-3
j_gene: TRBJ2-5
d_gene: NA

CDR3aa: ASSLPGQTYEQY
v_gene: TRBV19
j_gene: TRBJ2-7
d_gene: NA

CDR3aa: ASSLKGRASYNEQL
v_gene: TRBV27
j_gene: TRBJ2-1
d_gene: NA

CDR3aa: ASSIDQAAGTQY
v_gene: TRBV19
j_gene: TRBJ2-3
d_gene: NA

CDR3aa: ASSESIQGFNEQY
v_gene: TRBV10-1
j_gene: TRBJ2-7
d_gene: TRBD1

CDR3aa: ASTSGTTSYEQY
v_gene: TRBV7-2
j_gene: TRBJ2-7
d_gene: TRBD2

CDR3aa: ASSLAFSGYNEQF
v_gene: TRBV7-3
j_gene: TRBJ2-1
d_gene: TRBD2

CDR3aa: ASSALGGSGPEAF
v_gene: TRBV9
j_gene: TRBJ1-1
d_gene: NA

CDR3aa: ASSTVAGGRADTQY
v_gene: TRBV9
j_gene: TRBJ2-3
d_gene: TRBD2

CDR3aa: ASSLLAGDVETQY
v_gene: TRBV5-4
j_gene: TRBJ2-5
d_gene: TRBD2

CDR3aa: ASSLVRGAVDEQY
v_gene: TRBV7-2
j_gene: TRBJ2-7
d_gene: TRBD2

CDR3aa: AWRPPDSPYYGYT
v_gene: TRBV30
j_gene: TRBJ1-2
d_gene: NA

CDR3aa: ASSQSGGRKVTDTQY
v_gene: TRBV4-1
j_gene: TRBJ2-3
d_gene: TRBD2

CDR3aa: ASSLRGGGAGANVLT
v_gene: TRBV7-3
j_gene: TRBJ2-6
d_gene: TRBD2

CDR3aa: ASSSPTSGSGRELF
v_gene: TRBV5-6
j_gene: TRBJ2-2
d_gene: TRBD2

CDR3aa: ASSQEPSGNQPQH
v_gene: TRBV4-2
j_gene: TRBJ1-5
d_gene: NA

CDR3aa: TSSQVPGQAVRFVRVAKNIQY
v_gene: TRBV1
j_gene: TRBJ2-4
d_gene: NA

CDR3aa: ASSLGTGVYEQY
v_gene: TRBV28
j_gene: TRBJ2-7
d_gene: TRBD1

CDR3aa: ASSLNRGSYEQY
v_gene: TRBV27
j_gene: TRBJ2-7
d_gene: TRBD1

CDR3aa: ASSARLRNTEAF
v_gene: TRBV7-9
j_gene: TRBJ1-1
d_gene: NA

CDR3aa: ASSIGSGSDSPLH
v_gene: TRBV19
j_gene: TRBJ1-6
d_gene: NA

CDR3aa: ASSMNSKNEKLF
v_gene: TRBV19
j_gene: TRBJ1-4
d_gene: NA

CDR3aa: ASSEQNSRDYGYT
v_gene: TRBV6-1
j_gene: TRBJ1-2
d_gene: NA

CDR3aa: ASSPQGDGQPQH
v_gene: TRBV27
j_gene: TRBJ1-5
d_gene: NA

CDR3aa: SSSLVSLNYGYT
v_gene: TRBV7-9
j_gene: TRBJ1-2
d_gene: NA

CDR3aa: ASSPFPGQGYEQY
v_gene: TRBV18
j_gene: TRBJ2-7
d_gene: TRBD1

CDR3aa: ASSRPTRAYEQY
v_gene: TRBV5-6
j_gene: TRBJ2-7
d_gene: NA

CDR3aa: ASSLEGQGMAGELF
v_gene: TRBV4-1
j_gene: TRBJ2-2
d_gene: TRBD1

CDR3aa: ASSRGLAGGIQGTQY
v_gene: TRBV5-6
j_gene: TRBJ2-5
d_gene: TRBD2

CDR3aa: AWVGTGIYGYT
v_gene: TRBV30
j_gene: TRBJ1-2
d_gene: TRBD1

CDR3aa: ALRPANTEAF
v_gene: TRBV30
j_gene: TRBJ1-1
d_gene: NA

CDR3aa: ASSLAAGGYT
v_gene: TRBV7-6
j_gene: TRBJ1-2
d_gene: NA

CDR3aa: ASSQEFWEGSPSYEQY
v_gene: TRBV4-1
j_gene: TRBJ2-7
d_gene: TRBD2

CDR3aa: ATSLRTSGRADRTDTQY
v_gene: TRBV15
j_gene: TRBJ2-3
d_gene: TRBD2

CDR3aa: ASSPRTSGFSTDTQY
v_gene: TRBV7-6
j_gene: TRBJ2-3
d_gene: TRBD2

CDR3aa: ASSQDRGGLRRGEQF
v_gene: TRBV14
j_gene: TRBJ2-1
d_gene: NA

CDR3aa: ASSSGGQFLNYGYT
v_gene: TRBV5-4
j_gene: TRBJ1-2
d_gene: NA